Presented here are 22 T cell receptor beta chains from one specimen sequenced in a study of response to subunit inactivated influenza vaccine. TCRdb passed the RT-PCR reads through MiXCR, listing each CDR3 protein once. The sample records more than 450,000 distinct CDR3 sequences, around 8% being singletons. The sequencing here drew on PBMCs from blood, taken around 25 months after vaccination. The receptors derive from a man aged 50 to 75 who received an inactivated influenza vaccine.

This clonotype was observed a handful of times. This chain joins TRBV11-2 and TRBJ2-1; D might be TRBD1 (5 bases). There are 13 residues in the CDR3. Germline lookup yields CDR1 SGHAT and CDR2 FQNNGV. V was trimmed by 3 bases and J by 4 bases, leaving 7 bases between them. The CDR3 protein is CASSFPGYNEQFF. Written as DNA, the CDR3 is TGTGCCAGCAGCTTCCCAGGGTACAATGAGCAGTTCTTC.

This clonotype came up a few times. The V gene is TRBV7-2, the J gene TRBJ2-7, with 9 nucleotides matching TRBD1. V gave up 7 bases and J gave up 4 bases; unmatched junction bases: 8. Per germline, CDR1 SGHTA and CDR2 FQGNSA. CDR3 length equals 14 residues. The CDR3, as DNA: TGTGCCAGCAAGCAGGACAGGGGAAGGTACGAGCAGTACTTC. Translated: CASKQDRGRYEQYF.

The CDR3 bases are TGCAGTGCTAGTTCGATCATGAACACTGAAGCTTTCTTT. Protein: CSASSIMNTEAFF. The J gene is TRBJ1-1, the V gene TRBV20-1; no definite D call. The CDR3 loop spans 13 amino acids. The germline V and J ends were trimmed by 3 bases and 0 bases, with 8 bases remaining between them. CDR1 DFQATT and CDR2 SNEGSKA come from the germline V gene (reference sequence).

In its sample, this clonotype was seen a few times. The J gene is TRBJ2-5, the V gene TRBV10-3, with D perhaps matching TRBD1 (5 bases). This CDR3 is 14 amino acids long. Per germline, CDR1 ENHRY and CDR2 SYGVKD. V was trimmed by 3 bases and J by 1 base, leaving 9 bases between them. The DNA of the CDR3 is TGTGCCATCAGTGATCAGGGCCCCCAAGAGACCCAGTACTTC. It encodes CAISDQGPQETQYF.

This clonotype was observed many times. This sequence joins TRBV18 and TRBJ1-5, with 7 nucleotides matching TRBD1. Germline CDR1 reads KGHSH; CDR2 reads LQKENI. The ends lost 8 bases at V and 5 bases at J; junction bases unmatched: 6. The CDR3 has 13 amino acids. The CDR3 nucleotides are TGTGCCAGCAGTCCAGGGGGGGATCAGCCCCAGCATTTT. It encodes CASSPGGDQPQHF.

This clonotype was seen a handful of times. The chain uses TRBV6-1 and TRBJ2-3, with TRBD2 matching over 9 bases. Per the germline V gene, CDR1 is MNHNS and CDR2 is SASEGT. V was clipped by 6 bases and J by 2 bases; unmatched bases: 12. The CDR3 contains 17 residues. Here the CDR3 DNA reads TGTGCCAGCAGCCGGGAGAGCGGGAGGTACCTCACAGATACGCAGTATTTT. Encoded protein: CASSRESGRYLTDTQYF.

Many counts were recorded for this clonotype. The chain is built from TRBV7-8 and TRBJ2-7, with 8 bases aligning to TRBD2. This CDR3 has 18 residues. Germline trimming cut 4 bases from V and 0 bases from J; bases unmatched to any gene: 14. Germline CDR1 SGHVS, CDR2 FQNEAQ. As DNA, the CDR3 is TGTGCCAGCAGCTCCCAAAGAGTCGCGGGGGGAAACTCCTACGAGCAGTACTTC. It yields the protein CASSSQRVAGGNSYEQYF.

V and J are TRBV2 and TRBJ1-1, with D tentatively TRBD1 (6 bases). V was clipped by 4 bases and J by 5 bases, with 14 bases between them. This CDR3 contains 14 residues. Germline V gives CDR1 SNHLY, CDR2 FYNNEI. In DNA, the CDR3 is TGTGCCAGCAGTGGTGCAGGGGTGTTTACTGAAGCTTTCTTT. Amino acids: CASSGAGVFTEAFF.

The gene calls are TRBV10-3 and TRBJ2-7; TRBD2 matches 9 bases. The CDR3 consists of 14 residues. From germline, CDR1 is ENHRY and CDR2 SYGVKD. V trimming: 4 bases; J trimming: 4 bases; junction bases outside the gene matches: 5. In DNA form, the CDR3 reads TGTGCCATCAGTGGAGGGACTAGCCAATACGAGCAGTACTTC. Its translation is CAISGGTSQYEQYF.

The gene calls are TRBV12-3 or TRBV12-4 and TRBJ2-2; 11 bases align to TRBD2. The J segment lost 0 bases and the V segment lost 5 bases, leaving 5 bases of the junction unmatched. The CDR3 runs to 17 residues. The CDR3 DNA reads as TGTGCCAGCAGTCCCCTACTAGCGGGGGCGAACACCGGGGAGCTGTTTTTT. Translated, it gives CASSPLLAGANTGELFF.

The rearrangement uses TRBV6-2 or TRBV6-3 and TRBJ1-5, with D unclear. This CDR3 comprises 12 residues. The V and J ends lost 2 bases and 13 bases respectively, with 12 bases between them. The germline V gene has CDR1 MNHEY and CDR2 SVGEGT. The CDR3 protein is CASSYIGREQHF. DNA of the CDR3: TGTGCCAGCAGTTACATAGGTCGGGAGCAGCATTTT.

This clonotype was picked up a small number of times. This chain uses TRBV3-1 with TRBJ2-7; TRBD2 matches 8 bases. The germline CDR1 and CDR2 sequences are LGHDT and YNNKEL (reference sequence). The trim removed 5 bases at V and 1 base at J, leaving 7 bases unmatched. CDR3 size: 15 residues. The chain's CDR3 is CASSGAGTRSYEQYF. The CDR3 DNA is TGTGCCAGCAGCGGAGCCGGGACTAGGTCCTACGAGCAGTACTTC.

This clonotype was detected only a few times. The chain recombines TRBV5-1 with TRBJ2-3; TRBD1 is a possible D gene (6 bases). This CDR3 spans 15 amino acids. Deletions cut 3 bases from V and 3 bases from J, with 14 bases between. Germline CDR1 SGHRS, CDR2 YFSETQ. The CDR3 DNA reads TGCGCCAGCAGCTGGATTCCAAGGGGGACAGATACGCAGTATTTT. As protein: CASSWIPRGTDTQYF.

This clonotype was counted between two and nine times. CDR3 in amino acids: CSARLSRVRDQPQHF. CDR3 nucleotides: TGCAGTGCTAGGCTGAGTAGGGTGAGAGATCAGCCCCAGCATTTT. This chain uses TRBV20-1 with TRBJ1-5; no definite D call. The CDR3 spans 15 residues. Looked up from germline, CDR1 is DFQATT and CDR2 is SNEGSKA (reference sequence). V was shortened by 3 bases and J by 5 bases, with 17 bases between the two germline ends.

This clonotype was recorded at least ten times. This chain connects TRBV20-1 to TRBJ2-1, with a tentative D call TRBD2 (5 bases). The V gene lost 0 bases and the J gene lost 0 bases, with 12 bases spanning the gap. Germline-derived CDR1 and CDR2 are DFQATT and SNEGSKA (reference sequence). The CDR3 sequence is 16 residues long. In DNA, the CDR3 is TGCAGTGCTAGAGATGTTGGAGGACGCTCCTACAATGAGCAGTTCTTC. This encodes CSARDVGGRSYNEQFF.

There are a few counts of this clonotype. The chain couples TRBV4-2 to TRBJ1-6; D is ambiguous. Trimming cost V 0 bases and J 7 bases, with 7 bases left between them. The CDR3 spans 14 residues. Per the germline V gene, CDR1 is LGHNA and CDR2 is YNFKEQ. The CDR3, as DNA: TGTGCCAGCAGCCAAGAAAAGGGAAATTCACCCCTCCACTTT. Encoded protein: CASSQEKGNSPLHF.

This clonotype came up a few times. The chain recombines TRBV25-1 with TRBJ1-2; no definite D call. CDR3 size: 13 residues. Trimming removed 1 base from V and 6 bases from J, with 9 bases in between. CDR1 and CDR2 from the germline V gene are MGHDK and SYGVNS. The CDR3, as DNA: TGTGCCAGCAGTGAATCCATAGGGCATGGCTACACCTTC. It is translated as CASSESIGHGYTF.

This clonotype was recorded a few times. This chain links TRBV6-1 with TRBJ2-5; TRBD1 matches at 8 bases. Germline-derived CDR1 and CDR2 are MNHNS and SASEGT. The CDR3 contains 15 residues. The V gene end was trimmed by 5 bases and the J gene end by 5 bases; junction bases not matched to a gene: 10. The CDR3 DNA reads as TGTGCCAGCAGTAGAACCGGACAGGGTTCGGAGACCCAGTACTTC. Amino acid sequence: CASSRTGQGSETQYF.

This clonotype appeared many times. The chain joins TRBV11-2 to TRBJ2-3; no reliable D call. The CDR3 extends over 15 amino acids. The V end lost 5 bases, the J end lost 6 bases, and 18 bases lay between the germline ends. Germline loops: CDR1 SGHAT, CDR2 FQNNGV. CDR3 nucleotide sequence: TGTGCCAGCAGCGCCTCCGGTGGATCTCCGGATACGCAGTATTTT. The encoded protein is CASSASGGSPDTQYF.

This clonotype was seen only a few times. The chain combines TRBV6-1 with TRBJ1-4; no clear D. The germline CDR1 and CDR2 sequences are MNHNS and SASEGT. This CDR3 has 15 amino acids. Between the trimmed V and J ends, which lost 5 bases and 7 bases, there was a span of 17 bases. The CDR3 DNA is TGTGCCAGCAGTCCCGATGGACTGGATACTGAAAAACTGTTTTTT. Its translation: CASSPDGLDTEKLFF.

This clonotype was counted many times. The DNA of the CDR3 is TGTGCCATCAGTGGGCAGGAGGACACTGAAGCTTTCTTT. Translating gives CAISGQEDTEAFF. The chain recombines TRBV10-3 with TRBJ1-1; the D is unclear. CDR3 length: 13 residues. Germline CDR1 is ENHRY and CDR2 is SYGVKD. Between the trimmed V and J ends, which lost 4 bases and 3 bases, there was a span of 9 bases.

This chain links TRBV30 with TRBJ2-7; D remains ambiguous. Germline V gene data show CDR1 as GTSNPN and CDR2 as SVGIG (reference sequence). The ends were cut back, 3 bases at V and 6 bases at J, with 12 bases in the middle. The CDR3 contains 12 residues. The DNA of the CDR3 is TGTGCCTGGAGCCCGGGCAATCCCGAGCAGTACTTC. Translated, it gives CAWSPGNPEQYF. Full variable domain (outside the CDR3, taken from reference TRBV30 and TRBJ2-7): SQTIHQWPATLVQPVGSPLSLECTVEGTSNPNLYWYRQAAGRGLQLLFYSVGIGQISSEVPQNLSASRPQDRQFILSSKKLLLSDSGFYLCAWSPGNPEQYFGPGTRLTVT.